These 17 T cell receptor beta chains came from one sample sequenced in a study of blood T cell repertoires in COVID-19. The protocol was immunoSEQ multiplex PCR, while the TCRdb copy is restricted to in-frame clones and leaves out a portion. The table lists roughly 260,000 clones, approximately 89% of them singletons, with 2.3% in the top ten. Material: peripheral blood. The receptor set was obtained from a woman aged 50 to 60 with acute or convalescent COVID-19.

The chain recombines TRBV16 with TRBJ2-4; 8 nucleotides align to TRBD2. V dropped 4 bases and J dropped 2; count of bases not matched to a gene: 4. Germline loops: CDR1 KGHSY, CDR2 FQNENV. This CDR3 region has 15 residues. CDR3 loop: CASSPSGSPKNIQYF. CDR3 nucleotide sequence: TGTGCCAGCAGCCCAAGCGGGAGCCCCAAAAACATTCAGTACTTC.

The chain recombines TRBV7-6 with TRBJ2-3; D perhaps matches TRBD1 (6 bases). Germline CDR1 and CDR2: SGHVS and FNYEAQ. The germline V and J ends were trimmed by 2 bases and 3 bases, with 9 bases remaining between them. The CDR3 is 14 residues long. For the CDR3, the DNA is TGTGCCAGCAGCTTAACAGGGTTGACAGATACGCAGTATTTT. Translation: CASSLTGLTDTQYF.

The chain is built from TRBV23-1 and TRBJ1-5, with D maybe TRBD1 (5 bases). TRBV23-1 is designated an ORF whose function remains uncertain. The CDR3 totals 18 residues. The germline V and J ends were trimmed by 3 bases and 0 bases, with 18 bases remaining between them. Here the CDR3 DNA reads TGCGCCAGCAGTCACGTTCATCAGGACAACAATAGCAATCAGCCCCAGCATTTT. It translates to CASSHVHQDNNSNQPQHF.

This chain joins TRBV11-2 and TRBJ2-3; 9 nucleotides agree with TRBD2. This CDR3 spans 15 amino acids. The germline V gene has CDR1 SGHAT and CDR2 FQNNGV. The J segment lost 7 bases and the V segment lost 3 bases, leaving 8 bases of the junction unmatched. The DNA for the CDR3 is TGTGCCAGCAGCTTGGGGTCTAGCGGGATGAATACGCAGTATTTT. Encoded protein: CASSLGSSGMNTQYF. Filled out from reference TRBV11-2 and TRBJ2-3, the complete variable domain reads EAGVAQSPRYKIIEKRQSVAFWCNPISGHATLYWYQQILGQGPKLLIQFQNNGVVDDSQLPKDRFSAERLKGVDSTLKIQPAKLEDSAVYLCASSLGSSGMNTQYFGPGTRLTVL.

The rearrangement uses TRBV19 and TRBJ1-2; 7 positions match TRBD1. The CDR3 is 14 amino acids. Losses at the gene ends were 6 bases for V and 1 base for J; bases not matched to a gene: 5. Germline V CDR1 and CDR2: LNHDA, SQIVND (reference sequence). The CDR3 coding sequence is TGTGCCAGTAGAGACAGGGAATTTAACTATGGCTACACCTTC. This codes for CASRDREFNYGYTF.

The rearrangement joins TRBV7-9 to TRBJ2-7; TRBD1 matches at 7 bases. J was trimmed by 5 bases and V by 1 base; bases with no gene match: 11. Germline V gives CDR1 SEHNR, CDR2 FQNEAQ (reference sequence). The CDR3 covers 16 residues. CDR3 loop: CASSLVTTGFGNEQYF. The CDR3 DNA reads as TGTGCCAGCAGCTTAGTCACGACAGGGTTTGGTAACGAGCAGTACTTC.

The rearrangement links TRBV18 to TRBJ2-5; 9 bases are shared with TRBD1. With V trimmed by 4 bases and J by 3 bases, 3 bases remained unmatched. This CDR3 comprises 14 residues. In germline, CDR1 is KGHSH, CDR2 LQKENI. The CDR3 sequence is CASSLRQGEETQYF. DNA for the CDR3: TGTGCCAGCTCACTTAGACAGGGGGAAGAGACCCAGTACTTC. Combining the CDR3 with reference TRBV18 and TRBJ2-5 gives the whole variable domain NAGVMQNPRHLVRRRGQEARLRCSPMKGHSHVYWYRQLPEEGLKFMVYLQKENIIDESGMPKERFSAEFPKEGPSILRIQQVVRGDSAAYFCASSLRQGEETQYFGPGTRLLVL.

The chain links TRBV7-2 to TRBJ2-3; TRBD2 matches 9 bases. V was pared by 3 bases and J by 5 bases, with 9 bases of the junction left unmatched. The CDR3 runs to 16 residues. CDR1 SGHTA and CDR2 FQGNSA come from the germline V gene. CDR3 in DNA: TGTGCCAGCAGCTTGGCCTCTAGCGGGATTCTAGATACGCAGTATTTT. Its protein is CASSLASSGILDTQYF.

The chain uses TRBV6-5 and TRBJ2-2; 7 bases line up with TRBD1. Germline V gene sequence: CDR1 MNHEY, CDR2 SVGAGI. This CDR3 contains 15 residues. The ends lost 5 bases at V and 3 bases at J; junction bases unmatched: 6. CDR3 residues: CASSTYRGDTGELFF. In DNA, the CDR3 is TGTGCCAGCAGTACCTACAGGGGTGACACCGGGGAGCTGTTTTTT.

The chain has TRBV28 and TRBJ1-2; TRBD1 is a possible D gene (6 bases). This CDR3 is 13 amino acids long. Germline values: CDR1 MDHEN, CDR2 SYDVKM. V lost 7 bases to trimming and J lost 7 bases, with 16 bases between them. The CDR3 is CASTPGQRGGYTF. DNA for the CDR3: TGTGCCAGCACCCCCGGACAGCGGGGTGGCTACACCTTC.

The rearrangement joins TRBV5-4 to TRBJ1-1; 8 bases are a match to TRBD1. The CDR3 runs 14 residues. In germline, CDR1 is SGHNT, CDR2 YYREEE (reference sequence). V shed 5 bases and J 3 bases; nucleotides not matched to a gene: 6. CDR3 loop: CASRSTGAYTEAFF. For the CDR3, the DNA is TGTGCCAGCAGATCGACAGGGGCCTACACTGAAGCTTTCTTT. Filled out from reference TRBV5-4 and TRBJ1-1, the complete variable domain reads ETGVTQSPTHLIKTRGQQVTLRCSSQSGHNTVSWYQQALGQGPQFIFQYYREEENGRGNFPPRFSGLQFPNYSSELNVNALELDDSALYLCASRSTGAYTEAFFGQGTRLTVV.

The chain uses TRBV5-1 and TRBJ1-2; TRBD1 agrees at 8 bases. Germline CDR1 and CDR2: SGHRS and YFSETQ. J lost 8 bases, V lost 2 bases, and 5 bases had no gene match. The CDR3 is 13 amino acids. CDR3: CASSLRQGQGYTF. The CDR3, as DNA: TGCGCCAGCAGCTTAAGACAGGGGCAAGGCTACACCTTC.

The genes are TRBV5-6 and TRBJ1-6; TRBD1 matches 7 bases. Germline CDR1 reads SGHDT; CDR2 reads YYEEEE. V shed 1 base and J 4 bases; nucleotides not matched to a gene: 2. The CDR3 loop spans 15 amino acids. The CDR3 DNA follows: TGTGCCAGCAGCTTGCACAGGGGATATAATTCACCCCTCCACTTT. It translates to CASSLHRGYNSPLHF.

This clone showed up just a few times. CDR3 sequence: CASSTRNSPLHF. For the CDR3, the DNA is TGTGCCAGCAGTACCCGGAATTCACCCCTCCACTTT. V usage is TRBV6-5 and J usage is TRBJ1-6; D is unclear. Germline lookup yields CDR1 MNHEY and CDR2 SVGAGI. V was clipped by 5 bases and J by 7 bases, with 6 bases between them. The CDR3 totals 12 residues.

The chain recombines TRBV5-6 with TRBJ2-5, with D perhaps TRBD1 (6 bases). V was pared by 4 bases and J by 3 bases, with 13 bases between. Looked up from germline, CDR1 is SGHDT and CDR2 is YYEEEE. There are 14 residues in the CDR3. The CDR3 region has the DNA TGTGCCAGCAGCGGCCCATCAGGGGAAGAGACCCAGTACTTC. This codes for CASSGPSGEETQYF.

The V call is TRBV13, the J call TRBJ2-7; D is possibly TRBD2 (6 bases). This CDR3 is 14 amino acids long. Germline CDR1 and CDR2: PRHDT and FYEKMQ (reference sequence). V lost 0 bases to trimming and J lost 5 bases, with 11 bases between them. CDR3 in amino acids: CASSLGRRGDEQYF. CDR3 sequence (DNA): TGTGCCAGCAGCTTAGGGAGACGCGGGGACGAGCAGTACTTC.

This sequence joins TRBV28 and TRBJ2-7; D is undetermined. With 3 bases removed from V and 0 bases from J, the gap between germline ends came to 6 bases. CDR1 and CDR2 (germline): MDHEN, SYDVKM. The CDR3 is 13 residues long. This CDR3 reads CASSLARSYEQYF. CDR3 coding DNA: TGTGCCAGCAGTTTGGCTCGCTCCTACGAGCAGTACTTC. The entire variable domain, with the rest obtained from reference TRBV28 and TRBJ2-7, is as follows: DVKVTQSSRYLVKRTGEKVFLECVQDMDHENMFWYRQDPGLGLRLIYFSYDVKMKEKGDIPEGYSVSREKKERFSLILESASTNQTSMYLCASSLARSYEQYFGPGTRLTVT.